This TCR beta chain appears in the sequencing data of a study of patients and donors after allogeneic stem cell transplantation. This clonotype has a count of ten or more. Using its own MiXCR run on the RT-PCR reads, TCRdb lists one record per CDR3 protein. The sample has 150,000 or so distinct CDR3 sequences, roughly 22% seen once. The junction had 9 bases not matched to a gene; V was cut back by 5 bases and J by 8 bases. The V gene's germline CDR1 is SGHRS and CDR2 YFSETQ. The CDR3 covers 13 residues. This receptor was obtained from a human donor who was either an allogeneic HSCT recipient or a stem cell or donor lymphocyte infusion donor (not recorded which). It is not recorded whose cells these are; they may come from a transplant donor. V gene TRBV5-1 combines with J gene TRBJ1-1; 7 positions match TRBD1. Sequencing was carried out using blood, either unsorted or a sorted T cell fraction (not recorded which). The CDR3 sequence is CASRPDRAGEAFF. The CDR3 nucleotides read TGCGCCAGCAGACCCGACAGGGCTGGGGAAGCTTTCTTT.